These T cell receptor beta chains were read from a single sample in a study of T-cell memory formation after mild COVID-19. TCRdb ran MiXCR on the 5' RACE reads and lists one entry per CDR3 protein. The top ten hold roughly 2.3% of the sample, which has some 210,000 distinct CDR3 sequences, 18% seen once. Sequenced material: PBMCs or a T cell subset sorted from them (not recorded which). Source of these receptors: an adult woman who had mild COVID-19 (a few samples of this study predate the infection). Cell type and time point are not known. Each CDR3 is given with its conserved first and last residue. The D gene is left open where the match is weak. The size of a clone is reported for some rows only, either as once, few or many, or as a class for expanded clones.

>-|14|TRBV12-3/TRBV12-4|TRBJ1-6|many
TGTGCCAGCAGCCCAGGACAGTATAATTCACCCCTCCACTTT
CASSPGQYNSPLHF
>-|15|TRBV19|TRBJ1-5|-
TGTGCCAGTAAAGAGGGGCCAGGGGAATATCAGCCCCAGCATTTT
CASKEGPGEYQPQHF
>-|15|TRBV19|TRBJ2-7|-
TGTGCCAGTAGCACCGTTTCGGCACTGACCTACGAGCAGTACTTC
CASSTVSALTYEQYF
>TRBD1|16|TRBV7-2|TRBJ1-1|few
TGTGCCAGCAGCTCCCGGGACAGGGGGAGGAACACTGAAGCTTTCTTT
CASSSRDRGRNTEAFF
>-|14|TRBV25-1|TRBJ2-3|few
TGTGCCAGCAGTGATTCCGGGACAAGGTATACGCAGTATTTT
CASSDSGTRYTQYF
>-|12|TRBV20-1|TRBJ2-7|-
TGCAGTGCCACCCGGGACTCCTACGAGCAGTACTTC
CSATRDSYEQYF
>-|15|TRBV3-1|TRBJ1-5|-
TGTGCCAGCAGCCAAGATCGAAGTTCTGTGTCGGCCCAGCATTTT
CASSQDRSSVSAQHF
>-|14|TRBV11-2|TRBJ2-5|-
TGTGCCAGCAGCTCCCCCGGGGGGCCCGGGACCCAGTACTTC
CASSSPGGPGTQYF
>TRBD1|15|TRBV6-2/TRBV6-3|TRBJ2-2|few
TGTGCCAGCAGCCCCTTGGCAGGGGGCTACGGGGAGCTGTTTTTT
CASSPLAGGYGELFF
>TRBD2|16|TRBV27|TRBJ2-1|-
TGTGCCAGCAGTTCGCATACTAGCGGGAGTGCTAATGAGCAGTTCTTC
CASSSHTSGSANEQFF